This T cell receptor (beta chain) is drawn from a study of shared clonotypes between healthy human individuals. In the study overall: Serving as donors were two women and a few men, whose ages spanned 18 to 49.

J gave up 4 bases and V 5 bases, and 7 bases lay outside the gene matches. This CDR3 contains 15 residues. Germline V gene sequence: CDR1 SGHAT, CDR2 FQNNGV. TCRdb's table, derived via immunoSEQ multiplex PCR, lists solely in-frame clones and lacks some. The repertoire includes about 1 million clones, roughly 70% of them detected once, and about 1.5% sits in the top ten. This chain joins TRBV11-2 and TRBJ2-1, with TRBD2 matching 8 bases. What was sequenced was memory CD4+ T cells sorted from blood. The subset denotes: CD45RA-negative fraction. The source is a man aged 18-30 years in good health. The CDR3 bases are TGTGCCAGCAGCAGCGGACTAGCAGCATACAATGAGCAGTTCTTC. Protein sequence: CASSSGLAAYNEQFF.